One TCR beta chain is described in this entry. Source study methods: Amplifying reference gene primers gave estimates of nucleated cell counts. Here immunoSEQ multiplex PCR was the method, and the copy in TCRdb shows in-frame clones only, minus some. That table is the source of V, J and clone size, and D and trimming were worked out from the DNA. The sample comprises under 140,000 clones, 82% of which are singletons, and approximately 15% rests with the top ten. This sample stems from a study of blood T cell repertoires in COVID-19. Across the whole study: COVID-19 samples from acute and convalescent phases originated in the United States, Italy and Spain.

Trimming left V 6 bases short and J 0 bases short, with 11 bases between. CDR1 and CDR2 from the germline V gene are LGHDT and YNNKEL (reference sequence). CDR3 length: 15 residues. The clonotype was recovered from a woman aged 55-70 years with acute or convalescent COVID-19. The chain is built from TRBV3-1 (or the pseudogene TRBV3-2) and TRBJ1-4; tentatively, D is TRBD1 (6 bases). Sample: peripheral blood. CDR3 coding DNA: TGTGCCAGCAGTCCGAGACAGGCAACTAATGAAAAACTGTTTTTT. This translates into CASSPRQATNEKLFF.